The sequence of this TCR beta chain was determined in a study of OX40 agonist ivuxolimab in advanced cancers. CDR3 length: 15 residues. CDR1 and CDR2 (germline): SGHTA, FQGNSA. Trimming shortened V by 3 bases and J by 2 bases, and 11 bases separated the two germline ends. Patients were excluded for autoimmune disease history or systemic immunosuppression. Clones were read by immunoSEQ multiplex PCR, and TCRdb kept only the in-frame ones, dropping some. In the table there are under 85,000 clones, about nine tenths of which are singletons. This clonotype was sampled from an adult with an advanced solid tumor such as melanoma, head and neck, liver or kidney cancer. The specimen comprised CD4+ or CD8+ T cells sorted from blood, sampled in a trial of the OX40 agonist ivuxolimab. The chain has TRBV7-2 and TRBJ1-5; weak D call: TRBD1 (5 bases). CDR3 DNA: TGTGCCAGCAGCTTGAATCAAGGGGGCAATCAGCCCCAGCATTTT. Residues: CASSLNQGGNQPQHF.